One sample yielded the 7 T cell receptor beta chains listed below, sequenced in a study of shared clonotypes between healthy human individuals. Clones were read by immunoSEQ multiplex PCR, and TCRdb kept only the in-frame ones, dropping some. This sample has about a million clones, with roughly 80% found just once. The sample comprised memory CD4+ T cells from PBMCs. The subset: CD45RA-negative fraction. The source is a man aged 18-30 years in good health. Some clones in this sample may be carry-over from other donors' samples.

This CDR3 reads CASSLVSGQGEKLFF. The DNA of the CDR3 is TGTGCCAGCAGTTTAGTCTCGGGACAGGGTGAAAAACTGTTTTTT. The chain couples TRBV28 to TRBJ1-4; 9 nucleotides line up with TRBD1. Germline V gene sequence: CDR1 MDHEN, CDR2 SYDVKM. CDR3 length: 15 amino acids. The trim removed 2 bases at V and 7 bases at J, leaving 5 bases unmatched.

In its sample, this clone was seen once. Other DNA sequences in this specimen translate into the identical CDR3. J is TRBJ1-4 and V is TRBV28, with D possibly being TRBD1 (5 bases). The CDR3 totals 13 residues. V gave up 7 bases and J gave up 5 bases, with 11 bases separating them. Germline V gene sequence: CDR1 MDHEN, CDR2 SYDVKM. CDR3 loop: CASTGGGNEKLFF. As DNA, the CDR3 is TGTGCCAGCACCGGCGGGGGAAATGAAAAACTGTTTTTT. Full variable domain (rest looked up from reference TRBV28 and TRBJ1-4): DVKVTQSSRYLVKRTGEKVFLECVQDMDHENMFWYRQDPGLGLRLIYFSYDVKMKEKGDIPEGYSVSREKKERFSLILESASTNQTSMYLCASTGGGNEKLFFGSGTQLSVL.

The CDR3 reads CSAREYEQFF. As DNA, the CDR3 is TGCAGCGCTCGGGAGTATGAGCAGTTCTTC. The chain carries TRBV29-1 and TRBJ2-1, with D possibly matching TRBD2 (6 bases). This CDR3 is 10 amino acids long. Trimming cost V 7 bases and J 8 bases, with 9 bases left between them. Germline CDR1 SQVTM, CDR2 ANQGSEA.

J is TRBJ2-5 and V is TRBV29-1; the match to TRBD1 covers 7 bases. Germline V gene sequence: CDR1 SQVTM, CDR2 ANQGSEA. The CDR3 contains 12 residues. Trimming at V came to 8 bases and at J to 5 bases, leaving 8 bases not matched to a gene. CDR3 amino acids: CSYSRGSETQYF. As DNA, the CDR3 is TGCAGCTACAGCAGGGGGTCGGAGACCCAGTACTTC.

The CDR3, as DNA: TGTGCCAGCAGCAAGGGACTTCAATATAGCAGCCCGGGCGGTGAAGCTTTCTTT. It translates to CASSKGLQYSSPGGEAFF. The chain joins TRBV7-3 to TRBJ1-1; TRBD1 might be the D (5 bases). CDR1 is SGHTA and CDR2 is FQGTGA in the germline V gene. V dropped 5 bases and J dropped 7 bases, with 29 bases sitting between them. The CDR3 has 18 residues.

The rearrangement joins TRBV7-8 to TRBJ2-7; TRBD2 is a possible D gene (6 bases). The germline gives CDR1 SGHVS, CDR2 FQNEAQ. The CDR3 spans 14 residues. V was shortened by 4 bases and J by 3 bases, with 13 bases between the two germline ends. The CDR3 loop reads CASSSPGLHYEQYF. In nucleotides, the CDR3 is TGTGCCAGCAGCTCACCGGGACTCCACTACGAGCAGTACTTC.

The chain employs TRBV27 and TRBJ1-2, with 8 bases lining up with TRBD1. Trimming cost V 3 bases and J 4 bases; bases outside gene matches: 10. Germline values: CDR1 MNHEY, CDR2 SMNVEV (reference sequence). The CDR3 has 16 residues. In nucleotides, the CDR3 is TGTGCCAGCAGTTTGAGAATTTCAGGGGGCGCCTATGGCTACACCTTC. The encoded protein is CASSLRISGGAYGYTF.